This passage covers 18 T cell receptor beta chains from one sample sequenced in a study of shared clonotypes between healthy human individuals. Generated by immunoSEQ multiplex PCR, the TCRdb table keeps only in-frame clones and is missing some. Of under 150,000 clones listed, more than 65% are singletons. The sequencing input was memory CD8+ T cells sorted from blood. As for subset: CD45RO+ cells pooled with CCR7-negative TemRA cells. The receptors stem from a woman under 40 in good health.

J is TRBJ1-5 and V is TRBV6-5; no definite D call. CDR3 length equals 13 residues. The germline V gene has CDR1 MNHEY and CDR2 SVGAGI. V was clipped by 2 bases and J by 3 bases, with 5 bases between them. CDR3 region: CASSYALNQPQHF. CDR3 in DNA: TGTGCCAGCAGTTACGCACTCAATCAGCCCCAGCATTTT.

V gene TRBV7-8 combines with J gene TRBJ2-7; tentative D call: TRBD1 (6 bases). From germline, CDR1 is SGHVS and CDR2 FQNEAQ. V lost 9 bases to trimming and J lost 0 bases, with 21 bases between them. The CDR3 runs to 16 residues. The CDR3 spells CASSPDRPFSSYEQYF. In nucleotides, the CDR3 is TGTGCCAGTAGCCCGGACAGACCCTTCAGCTCCTACGAGCAGTACTTC.

The chain uses TRBV5-6 and TRBJ2-1, with D perhaps given as TRBD1 or TRBD2 (6 bases each). V was shortened by 0 bases and J by 5 bases, with 12 bases between the two germline ends. This CDR3 spans 15 amino acids. The germline gives CDR1 SGHDT, CDR2 YYEEEE. CDR3 DNA sequence: TGTGCCAGCAGCTTGGAAGGTGGGGGGCACAATGAGCAGTTCTTC. This encodes CASSLEGGGHNEQFF. Looking up the rest from reference TRBV5-6 and TRBJ2-1 gives the full variable domain: DAGVTQSPTHLIKTRGQQVTLRCSPKSGHDTVSWYQQALGQGPQFIFQYYEEEERQRGNFPDRFSGHQFPNYSSELNVNALLLGDSALYLCASSLEGGGHNEQFFGPGTRLTVL.

The rearrangement joins TRBV6-5 to TRBJ2-7; 7 bases line up with TRBD1. J gave up 2 bases and V 5 bases, and 9 bases lay outside the gene matches. The CDR3 runs to 15 residues. Germline values: CDR1 MNHEY, CDR2 SVGAGI. CDR3 sequence (DNA): TGTGCCAGCAGTCCCAGGGCAGGGGGTACCTACGAGCAGTACTTC. This sequence encodes CASSPRAGGTYEQYF.

V gene TRBV23-1 combines with J gene TRBJ1-1; weak D call: TRBD1 (5 bases). TRBV23-1 is an ORF; its function is uncertain. The CDR3 has 17 amino acids. With 3 bases removed from V and 2 bases from J, the gap between germline ends came to 19 bases. The CDR3 reads CASSHPRPKGINTEAFF. CDR3 in DNA: TGCGCCAGCAGTCACCCCCGCCCGAAGGGGATAAACACTGAAGCTTTCTTT.

This clone was seen repeatedly, ten times or more. The chain employs TRBV27 and TRBJ2-7, with D tentatively TRBD1 or TRBD2 (5 bases each). Germline CDR1 reads MNHEY; CDR2 reads SMNVEV (reference sequence). The CDR3 is 14 amino acids. V was trimmed by 6 bases and J by 5 bases, leaving 17 bases between them. The CDR3 protein is CASRQGALLDEQYF. In DNA, the CDR3 is TGTGCCAGCAGGCAGGGAGCTCTTTTAGACGAGCAGTACTTC.

This chain connects TRBV5-4 to TRBJ2-1; tentative D call: TRBD2 (6 bases). Germline CDR1 is SGHNT and CDR2 is YYREEE (reference sequence). V was trimmed by 3 bases and J by 2 bases, leaving 15 bases between them. The length of the CDR3 is 16 residues. The CDR3 loop reads CASSSALAPTYNEQFF. CDR3 DNA: TGTGCCAGCAGCTCAGCTCTAGCGCCTACCTACAATGAGCAGTTCTTC.

The chain's CDR3 is CASSPWTSGRFYNEQFF. Here the CDR3 DNA reads TGTGCCAGCAGTCCTTGGACTAGCGGGAGGTTCTACAATGAGCAGTTCTTC. V usage is TRBV27 and J usage is TRBJ2-1; 14 bases are shared with TRBD2. V lost 5 bases to trimming and J lost 3 bases; unmatched junction nucleotides: 6. The CDR3 is 17 amino acids. The V gene's germline CDR1 is MNHEY and CDR2 SMNVEV (reference sequence).

The rearrangement uses TRBV25-1 and TRBJ2-7; 7 nucleotides match TRBD1. Per the germline V gene, CDR1 is MGHDK and CDR2 is SYGVNS. The V and J ends lost 2 bases and 0 bases, in that order; junction bases with no gene match: 7. The CDR3 totals 16 residues. CDR3 protein: CASSEPTGTVSYEQYF. The CDR3 coding sequence is TGTGCCAGCAGTGAACCCACCGGGACAGTCTCCTACGAGCAGTACTTC.

The chain carries TRBV4-2 and TRBJ2-1; D is perhaps TRBD1 (5 bases). The CDR3 totals 15 residues. The V end lost 1 base, the J end lost 7 bases, and 14 bases lay between the germline ends. The germline gives CDR1 LGHNA, CDR2 YNFKEQ. The CDR3 spells CASSQGQGPWNEQFF. The CDR3 nucleotides are TGTGCCAGCAGCCAAGGCCAGGGCCCTTGGAATGAGCAGTTCTTC.

This chain joins TRBV9 and TRBJ2-1; 7 nucleotides align to TRBD2. The length of the CDR3 is 16 residues. Trimming took 3 bases from V and 0 from J; bases not matched to a gene: 6. Germline CDR1 and CDR2: SGDLS and YYNGEE. The CDR3 loop reads CASSGASGSSYNEQFF. The DNA for the CDR3 is TGTGCCAGCAGCGGAGCTAGCGGATCCTCCTACAATGAGCAGTTCTTC.

This clone was observed many times. The chain links TRBV4-2 to TRBJ2-7; D is uncertain. This CDR3 has 13 residues. Germline lookup yields CDR1 LGHNA and CDR2 YNFKEQ. V was cut by 5 bases and J by 7 bases, with 15 bases left in between. CDR3 coding DNA: TGTGCCAGCAGCTTCTACCCCAACCCGGAGCAGTACTTC. Its translation is CASSFYPNPEQYF.

This clone was found a few times. V gene TRBV6-5 combines with J gene TRBJ1-2; D is unclear. Per germline, CDR1 MNHEY and CDR2 SVGAGI. The CDR3 extends over 15 amino acids. V was trimmed by 4 bases and J by 3 bases, leaving 15 bases between them. The CDR3 loop is CASSSYPLLYYGYTF. CDR3 nucleotides: TGTGCCAGCAGTTCCTACCCTCTTCTTTACTATGGCTACACCTTC.

The rearrangement links TRBV25-1 to TRBJ2-5, with 7 bases matching TRBD1. The DNA end favors TRBJ2-7, so the J call may be wrong. This CDR3 has 14 residues. Germline lookup yields CDR1 MGHDK and CDR2 SYGVNS. The chain's CDR3 is CASSDGTDTYEQYF. The DNA of the CDR3 is TGTGCCAGCAGTGACGGGACAGACACCTACGAGCAGTACTTC.

The chain carries TRBV28 and TRBJ2-1; 9 bases are shared with TRBD2. Trimming at V came to 5 bases and at J to 10 bases, leaving 21 bases not matched to a gene. The CDR3 covers 18 residues. Germline loops: CDR1 MDHEN, CDR2 SYDVKM. For the CDR3, the DNA is TGTGCCAGCAGTCCCCGTCGATTTAGCGGGAGAGCAGCTCGGGAGCAGTTCTTC. Translated, it gives CASSPRRFSGRAAREQFF.

Comment on this clone: A read error may produce the germline difference seen at one junction end. The V call is TRBV7-7, the J call TRBJ2-7, with D perhaps TRBD2 (6 bases). The CDR3 is 12 amino acids. CDR1 and CDR2 from the germline V gene are SSHAT and FNYEAQ (reference sequence). In nucleotides, the CDR3 is TGCCTGACTAGGCGGGACTTAGACGAGCAGTACTTC. Translated, it gives CLTRRDLDEQYF.

This chain joins TRBV4-1 and TRBJ2-7; the match to TRBD2 covers 10 bases. V lost 1 base, J lost 6 bases, and 6 bases stayed unmatched. The CDR3 extends over 15 amino acids. The germline V gene has CDR1 MGHRA and CDR2 YSYEKL. The CDR3 nucleotides are TGCGCCAGCAGCCAAGTACTAGCGGGATATGTCGAGCAGTACTTC. This codes for CASSQVLAGYVEQYF.

A note on this clone: This likely reflects a read error, since a far larger clone is one base away. The chain couples TRBV2 to TRBJ2-7; no definite D call. Trimming shortened V by 8 bases and J by 0 bases, and 8 bases separated the two germline ends. Germline V CDR1 and CDR2: SNHLY, FYNNEI. The CDR3 sequence is 12 residues long. The CDR3 sequence: CASYSSSYEQYF. In DNA form, the CDR3 reads TGTGCCAGCTACTCCAGCTCCTACGAGCAGTACTTC.